The clone carrying this TCR beta chain has a handful of counts. These data originate in a study of blood T cell repertoires in COVID-19. Some clones are missing from TCRdb's copy, which holds only in-frame ones; the method was immunoSEQ multiplex PCR. Among around 100,000 clones, around 74% were seen once, and the ten largest hold under 5%. This CDR3 has 14 residues. Trimming cost V 3 bases and J 3 bases; bases outside gene matches: 3. Germline-derived CDR1 and CDR2 are DFQATT and SNEGSKA (reference sequence). The chain combines TRBV20-1 with TRBJ1-5; 9 bases fit TRBD1. This TCR was sampled from a man between 70 and 80 years old with COVID-19, enrolled during active disease. The sequencing input was peripheral blood. CDR3 DNA: TGCAGTGCTAGTGGGGACAGGGACAATCAGCCCCAGCATTTT. Translated: CSASGDRDNQPQHF.